The entry below describes one T cell receptor beta chain. The authors' processing: Estimation of nucleated cell counts was performed using reference gene primer amplification. The method was immunoSEQ multiplex PCR; TCRdb's version includes in-frame clones alone and lacks a portion of them. Clone size and the V and J calls come from that table; the DNA yielded D and trimming. The sample includes 110,000 to 150,000 clones, approximately 79% of them seen just once. The CDR3 length is 14 residues. The junction had 3 bases not matched to a gene; V was cut back by 2 bases and J by 5 bases. Germline CDR1 and CDR2: SGHTA and FQGNSA. The sample is drawn from a study of blood T cell repertoires in COVID-19. The overall study: Some COVID-19 samples were acute and others convalescent; all came from the United States, Italy and Spain. The cDNA or gDNA used as material had been derived from T cells, B-cell-depleted T cells, or PBMCs.

The sequenced sample consisted of peripheral blood. The genes are TRBV7-2 and TRBJ2-7; 10 bases agree with TRBD2. The clonotype comes from a man aged 50 or older with active or convalescent COVID-19. Written as DNA, the CDR3 is TGTGCCAGCAGCTTAAGCAGCGGGGGGGACGAGCAGTACTTC. Translation gives CASSLSSGGDEQYF. The whole variable domain, remainder taken from reference TRBV7-2 and TRBJ2-7, is GAGVSQSPSNKVTEKGKDVELRCDPISGHTALYWYRQSLGQGLEFLIYFQGNSAPDKSGLPSDRFSAERTGGSVSTLTIQRTQQEDSAVYLCASSLSSGGDEQYFGPGTRLTVT.